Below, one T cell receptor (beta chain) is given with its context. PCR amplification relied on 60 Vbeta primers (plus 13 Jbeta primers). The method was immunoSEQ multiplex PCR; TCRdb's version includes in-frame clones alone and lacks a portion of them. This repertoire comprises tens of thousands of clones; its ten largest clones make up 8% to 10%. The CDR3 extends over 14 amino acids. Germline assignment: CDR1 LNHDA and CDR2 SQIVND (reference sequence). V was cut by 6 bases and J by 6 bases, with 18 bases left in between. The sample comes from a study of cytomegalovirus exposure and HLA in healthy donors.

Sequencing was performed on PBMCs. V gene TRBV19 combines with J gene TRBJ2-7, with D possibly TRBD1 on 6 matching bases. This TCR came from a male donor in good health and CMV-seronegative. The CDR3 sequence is CASRGQSARGEQYF. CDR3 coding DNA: TGTGCCAGTAGAGGACAGAGTGCCCGGGGCGAGCAGTACTTC.